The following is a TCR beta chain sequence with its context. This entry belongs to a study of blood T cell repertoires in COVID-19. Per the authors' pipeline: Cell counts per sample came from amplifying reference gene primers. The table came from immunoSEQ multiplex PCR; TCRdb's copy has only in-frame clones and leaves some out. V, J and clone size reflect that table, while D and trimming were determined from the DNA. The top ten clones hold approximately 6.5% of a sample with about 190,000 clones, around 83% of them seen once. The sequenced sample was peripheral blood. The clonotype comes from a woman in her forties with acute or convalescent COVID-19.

This CDR3 is CASSSGLGYTF. As DNA, the CDR3 is TGTGCCAGCAGTTCAGGGTTGGGCTACACCTTC. V gene TRBV6-5 combines with J gene TRBJ1-2, with D perhaps matching TRBD1 (5 bases). This CDR3 is 11 amino acids long. Germline loops: CDR1 MNHEY, CDR2 SVGAGI. Deletions cut 4 bases from V and 8 bases from J, with 8 bases between.